Below are 32 T cell receptor beta chains sequenced from a single sample in a study of T cell repertoires in cytomegalovirus infection. MiXCR, applied by TCRdb to the reads, yields one record per CDR3 protein. The data show roughly 920,000 distinct CDR3 sequences, with more than 25% seen just once and over 13% held by the top ten. The antigens for these receptors are not known. The sample consisted of cultured CD8+ T cells from PBMCs, taken from culture after CMV antigen stimulation. The receptors come from a human donor in good health (CMV status not recorded). Some clones in this sample may be carry-over from other donors' samples.

This clonotype was detected many times. The J gene is TRBJ1-2, the V gene TRBV25-1, with 9 nucleotides matching TRBD1. Trimming cost V 3 bases and J 2 bases; bases outside gene matches: 4. This CDR3 spans 15 amino acids. CDR1 is MGHDK and CDR2 is SYGVNS in the germline V gene. The CDR3 is CASSDWDRDNYGYTF. The CDR3 nucleotides are TGTGCCAGCAGTGACTGGGACAGGGACAACTATGGCTACACCTTC.

The chain joins TRBV7-6 to TRBJ2-1, with D possibly being TRBD1 (6 bases). Trimming stripped 2 bases from V and 7 bases from J, with 9 bases between. The CDR3 runs 13 residues. Germline assignment: CDR1 SGHVS and CDR2 FNYEAQ. Here the CDR3 reads CASSLYRANEQFF. The CDR3 nucleotides are TGTGCCAGCAGCTTATACAGGGCGAATGAGCAGTTCTTC.

The rearrangement uses TRBV4-1 and TRBJ2-7; D call uncertain. The CDR3 has 13 residues. The ends were cut back, 2 bases at V and 0 bases at J, with 5 bases in the middle. Germline values: CDR1 MGHRA, CDR2 YSYEKL. CDR3 nucleotide sequence: TGCGCCAGCAGCCAACCAGGCTCCTACGAGCAGTACTTC. Protein product: CASSQPGSYEQYF.

This clonotype has only a few counts. The chain carries TRBV6-2 or TRBV6-3 and TRBJ2-7; 11 bases match TRBD2. The CDR3 covers 16 residues. V lost 8 bases and J lost 4; bases outside the gene matches: 13. Germline CDR1 is MNHEY and CDR2 is SVGEGT. CDR3 sequence: CASGSFSLAGAYEQYV. CDR3 DNA: TGTGCCAGCGGGTCCTTCTCACTAGCGGGGGCTTACGAGCAGTACGTC.

The gene calls are TRBV15 and TRBJ2-2; D is undetermined. CDR3 length: 15 amino acids. Germline-derived CDR1 and CDR2 are LNHNV and YYDKDF (reference sequence). V was pared by 0 bases and J by 3 bases, with 8 bases between. DNA of the CDR3: TGTGCCACCAGCAGAGATAGAGGACACACCGGGGAGCTGTTTTTT. Translated: CATSRDRGHTGELFF.

This clonotype was observed at least ten times. The chain is built from TRBV7-8 and TRBJ2-3, with TRBD2 matching 14 bases. V dropped 5 bases and J dropped 0; count of bases not matched to a gene: 7. Germline lookup yields CDR1 SGHVS and CDR2 FQNEAQ. CDR3 length: 18 amino acids. The CDR3 DNA reads as TGTGCCAGCAGCCTCAGACTAGCGGGGGGGACTAGCACAGATACGCAGTATTTT. Translation: CASSLRLAGGTSTDTQYF.

This clonotype was detected only a few times. The genes are TRBV7-6 and TRBJ2-7; a weak D match, TRBD1 (5 bases). The germline gives CDR1 SGHVS, CDR2 FNYEAQ. This CDR3 contains 15 residues. V lost 5 bases and J lost 6, with 20 bases in between. The CDR3 DNA follows: TGTGCCAGCAGCGAAATCACCCCAGGGATAAGCGAGCAGTACTTC. Residues: CASSEITPGISEQYF.

About this clonotype: The junction shows a germline mismatch at one end, possibly a read error. The chain has TRBV6-1 and TRBJ2-7, with D possibly TRBD2 on 6 matching bases. The germline gives CDR1 MNHNS, CDR2 SASEGT. This CDR3 contains 13 residues. The CDR3 loop is CANSEVSGYEQYF. The DNA for the CDR3 is TGTGCCAACAGTGAGGTTAGCGGCTACGAGCAGTACTTC.

This chain connects TRBV6-5 to TRBJ1-5; 7 bases line up with TRBD1. Looked up from germline, CDR1 is MNHEY and CDR2 is SVGAGI. The V gene end was trimmed by 0 bases and the J gene end by 1 base; junction bases not matched to a gene: 3. The CDR3 runs to 16 residues. Here the CDR3 DNA reads TGTGCCAGCAGTTACTCGGGGGACAGAAGCAATCAGCCCCAGCATTTT. Protein product: CASSYSGDRSNQPQHF.

This clonotype was picked up many times. This sequence joins TRBV6-1 and TRBJ2-5, with D perhaps matching TRBD1 (5 bases). CDR3 length equals 14 residues. Looked up from germline, CDR1 is MNHNS and CDR2 is SASEGT. V gave up 5 bases and J gave up 0 bases, with 10 bases separating them. The CDR3 DNA sequence: TGTGCCAGCAGTTCCCTGACAGACCAAGAGACCCAGTACTTC. This codes for CASSSLTDQETQYF.

This clonotype appeared a few times. This chain joins TRBV7-9 and TRBJ2-5; 11 nucleotides match TRBD2. The germline CDR1 and CDR2 sequences are SEHNR and FQNEAQ (reference sequence). V lost 4 bases and J lost 5; bases outside the gene matches: 6. The CDR3 has 15 amino acids. In DNA form, the CDR3 reads TGTGCCAGCAGCTCTAGCGGGGGGCCGTGGGAGACCCAGTACTTC. Encoded protein: CASSSSGGPWETQYF.

The CDR3 bases are TGTGCCAGCAGTGAATGGAGGGCTAGCACAGATACGCAGTATTTT. Translating gives CASSEWRASTDTQYF. V usage is TRBV12-3 or TRBV12-4 and J usage is TRBJ2-3, with a weak D call TRBD2 (6 bases). Trimming removed 5 bases at V and 0 bases at J, with 12 bases between. This CDR3 is 15 amino acids long.

This chain uses TRBV27 with TRBJ1-5, with D perhaps TRBD1 (6 bases). Trimming cost V 4 bases and J 3 bases, with 10 bases left between them. The CDR3 consists of 14 residues. Germline V gene data show CDR1 as MNHEY and CDR2 as SMNVEV (reference sequence). The DNA of the CDR3 is TGTGCCAGCAGTTACGGGGGCGTCAATCAGCCCCAGCATTTT. Its protein product is CASSYGGVNQPQHF.

The V and J genes are TRBV7-9 and TRBJ2-7; no definite D call. CDR3 length equals 12 residues. Germline assignment: CDR1 SEHNR and CDR2 FQNEAQ (reference sequence). The V end lost 8 bases, the J end lost 4 bases, and 12 bases lay between the germline ends. The CDR3 is CASPPGAYEQYF. The CDR3 nucleotides are TGTGCCAGCCCGCCAGGAGCATACGAGCAGTACTTC.

This clonotype was observed a handful of times. This CDR3 is CASSPPAGSQETQYF. The CDR3 DNA reads as TGTGCCAGCAGTCCGCCTGCCGGTTCCCAAGAGACCCAGTACTTC. The rearrangement joins TRBV7-9 to TRBJ2-5; no clear D. There are 15 residues in the CDR3. Germline V lookup: CDR1 SEHNR, CDR2 FQNEAQ (reference sequence). V was pared by 6 bases and J by 1 base, with 15 bases between.

This clonotype was counted between two and nine times. The chain uses TRBV9 and TRBJ2-5; D ambiguous. The CDR3 loop spans 13 amino acids. Germline V gene lookup returns CDR1 SGDLS and CDR2 YYNGEE. V dropped 2 bases and J dropped 2 bases, with 7 bases sitting between them. The CDR3 protein is CASSVDTQETQYF. In DNA form, the CDR3 reads TGTGCCAGCAGCGTCGATACACAAGAGACCCAGTACTTC.

The chain recombines TRBV29-1 with TRBJ1-2; tentative D call: TRBD1 (5 bases). The germline V and J ends were trimmed by 5 bases and 3 bases, with 13 bases remaining between them. The CDR3 has 13 residues. CDR1 is SQVTM, CDR2 ANQGSEA, per germline. The chain's CDR3 is CSVWDPLDYGYTF. The CDR3 DNA sequence: TGCAGCGTTTGGGACCCCTTGGACTATGGCTACACCTTC.

V is TRBV20-1 and J is TRBJ1-2; 8 positions match TRBD1. This CDR3 contains 12 residues. V gave up 5 bases and J gave up 7 bases; unmatched junction bases: 6. Germline values: CDR1 DFQATT, CDR2 SNEGSKA (reference sequence). In DNA form, the CDR3 reads TGCAGTGCTTTCCGGACAGGGTCTGGCTACACCTTC. It encodes CSAFRTGSGYTF.

The CDR3 loop is CASSLERARAKNIQYF. For the CDR3, the DNA is TGTGCCAGCAGCTTAGAAAGGGCCAGGGCCAAAAACATTCAGTACTTC. The chain carries TRBV7-2 and TRBJ2-4; D ambiguous. Germline-derived CDR1 and CDR2 are SGHTA and FQGNSA. Trimming stripped 1 base from V and 1 base from J, with 11 bases between. This CDR3 comprises 16 residues.

V is TRBV19 and J is TRBJ2-2, with 10 bases identical to TRBD1. The CDR3 loop spans 19 amino acids. Germline CDR1 is LNHDA and CDR2 is SQIVND (reference sequence). The V and J ends lost 5 bases and 1 base, in that order; junction bases with no gene match: 13. CDR3 amino acids: CASSSFETGGVWNTGELFF. CDR3 sequence (DNA): TGTGCCAGTAGTTCCTTCGAGACAGGGGGCGTCTGGAACACCGGGGAGCTGTTTTTT.

The rearrangement links TRBV6-5 to TRBJ2-3; D possibly matches TRBD1 or TRBD2 (5 bases each). Germline V gives CDR1 MNHEY, CDR2 SVGAGI. The V end lost 0 bases, the J end lost 0 bases, and 7 bases lay between the germline ends. The CDR3 is 15 amino acids. The CDR3 region is CASSYSGRSTDTQYF. DNA for the CDR3: TGTGCCAGCAGTTACTCGGGACGAAGCACAGATACGCAGTATTTT.

In this sample, this clonotype turned up a few times. V is TRBV10-2 and J is TRBJ1-2, with 8 bases matching TRBD1. Germline CDR1 reads WSHSY; CDR2 reads SAAADI. The V and J ends lost 5 bases and 5 bases, in that order; junction bases with no gene match: 22. This CDR3 comprises 19 residues. The CDR3 coding sequence is TGCGCCAGCAGTCCCAGTTATAGGCTGACAGGGGAAAAGACTTATGGCTACACCTTC. Residues: CASSPSYRLTGEKTYGYTF.

This clonotype was counted between two and nine times. V and J are TRBV2 and TRBJ2-5; TRBD2 matches 7 bases. The V gene end was trimmed by 6 bases and the J gene end by 5 bases; junction bases not matched to a gene: 6. The CDR3 sequence is 13 residues long. Germline values: CDR1 SNHLY, CDR2 FYNNEI. This chain's CDR3 is CASRTGGLETQYF. The CDR3 DNA reads as TGTGCCAGCAGAACGGGGGGTTTGGAGACCCAGTACTTC. Using reference TRBV2 and TRBJ2-5 for the parts outside the CDR3, the full variable domain is EPEVTQTPSHQVTQMGQEVILRCVPISNHLYFYWYRQILGQKVEFLVSFYNNEISEKSEIFDDQFSVERPDGSNFTLKIRSTKLEDSAMYFCASRTGGLETQYFGPGTRLLVL.

The chain carries TRBV7-9 and TRBJ1-2; D is undetermined. Germline V gives CDR1 SEHNR, CDR2 FQNEAQ (reference sequence). The CDR3 is 12 amino acids. The CDR3 is CASAGFRNGYTF. CDR3 coding DNA: TGTGCAAGCGCGGGGTTTCGAAATGGCTACACCTTC. Based on the CDR3 plus reference TRBV7-9 and TRBJ1-2, the full variable domain is DTGVSQNPRHKITKRGQNVTFRCDPISEHNRLYWYRQTLGQGPEFLTYFQNEAQLEKSRLLSDRFSAERPKGSFSTLEIQRTEQGDSAMYLCASAGFRNGYTFGSGTRLTVV.

The genes are TRBV7-3 and TRBJ2-3; D is possibly TRBD2 (5 bases). The CDR3 extends over 15 amino acids. CDR1 is SGHTA, CDR2 FQGTGA, per germline. Trimming stripped 2 bases from V and 0 bases from J, with 9 bases between. The CDR3 coding sequence is TGTGCCAGCAGCTTAGGGTGGACTAGCACAGATACGCAGTATTTT. This sequence encodes CASSLGWTSTDTQYF.

The genes are TRBV4-2 and TRBJ2-7; no definite D call. V was cut by 1 base and J by 0 bases, with 16 bases left in between. The CDR3 totals 17 residues. Germline V gives CDR1 LGHNA, CDR2 YNFKEQ. CDR3 coding DNA: TGTGCCAGCAGCCAAGCCCCTGTGGGCCAGAGCTCCTACGAGCAGTACGTC. It specifies CASSQAPVGQSSYEQYV.

Here the CDR3 reads CSAEDRGDFGEAFF. CDR3 coding DNA: TGCAGTGCCGAGGACAGGGGAGATTTCGGTGAAGCTTTCTTT. The chain employs TRBV20-1 and TRBJ1-1, with 9 bases identical to TRBD1. Germline V lookup: CDR1 DFQATT, CDR2 SNEGSKA (reference sequence). V lost 6 bases, J lost 7 bases, and 12 bases stayed unmatched. The CDR3 is made up of 14 amino acids.

This clonotype was observed a few times. The chain is built from TRBV11-2 and TRBJ2-1, with 8 bases identical to TRBD1. This CDR3 contains 19 residues. CDR1 SGHAT and CDR2 FQNNGV come from the germline V gene. Trimming at V came to 3 bases and at J to 3 bases, leaving 16 bases not matched to a gene. CDR3 region: CASSFYSPDRGRDYNEQFF. The CDR3 nucleotides are TGTGCCAGCAGCTTCTATTCCCCAGACAGGGGCCGAGACTACAATGAGCAGTTCTTC.

This clonotype was counted many times. J is TRBJ1-3 and V is TRBV28; perhaps TRBD1 as D (6 bases). Germline loops: CDR1 MDHEN, CDR2 SYDVKM. The V gene lost 6 bases and the J gene lost 0 bases, with 18 bases spanning the gap. The CDR3 sequence is 17 residues long. CDR3 coding DNA: TGTGCCAGCAGGAAAGTACGGACAGCCAACTCTGGAAACACCATATATTTT. Protein: CASRKVRTANSGNTIYF.

This clonotype appeared a few times. The chain has TRBV7-8 and TRBJ1-4; D is uncertain. The V end was cut by 4 bases, the J end by 7 bases, with 10 bases between. CDR1 and CDR2 (germline): SGHVS, FQNEAQ. This CDR3 region has 13 residues. The CDR3 nucleotides read TGTGCCAGCAGCTCTAGTTTGGCTGAAAAACTGTTTTTT. Residues: CASSSSLAEKLFF.

The chain carries TRBV7-6 and TRBJ1-1; D gene uncertain. Germline CDR1 reads SGHVS; CDR2 reads FNYEAQ. The CDR3 extends over 14 amino acids. V dropped 1 base and J dropped 5 bases, with 11 bases sitting between them. The CDR3 DNA reads TGTGCCAGCAGCTTAGGCGAGGGAGATACTGAAGCTTTCTTT. Protein: CASSLGEGDTEAFF. The variable domain in full, completed from reference TRBV7-6 and TRBJ1-1, reads GAGVSQSPRYKVTKRGQDVALRCDPISGHVSLYWYRQALGQGPEFLTYFNYEAQQDKSGLPNDRFSAERPEGSISTLTIQRTEQRDSAMYRCASSLGEGDTEAFFGQGTRLTVV.

This clonotype has at least ten counts. V is TRBV6-5 and J is TRBJ1-5; no clear D gene. Germline CDR1 reads MNHEY; CDR2 reads SVGAGI. CDR3 length equals 11 residues. The V gene lost 8 bases and the J gene lost 2 bases, with 4 bases spanning the gap. The CDR3 region is CASGGNQPQHF. The CDR3 bases are TGTGCCAGCGGTGGCAATCAGCCCCAGCATTTT.